A selection of T cell receptor beta chains follows, all from one sample in a study of shared clonotypes between healthy human individuals. Some clones are missing from TCRdb's copy, which holds only in-frame ones; the method was immunoSEQ multiplex PCR. The sample consists of about 320,000 clones, about nine tenths of them appearing once. Material: memory CD8+ T cells sorted from blood. The source of these receptors is a young man in good health. CDR3s include the opening cysteine and the closing phenylalanine or tryptophan. D genes are given only for firm matches. A row's size may be missing; if present it is once, few, many or a size class.

>NA|NA|TRBJ1-6|15|TRBV7-3
TGTGCCAGCAGCTACTGGACAGCCTATAATTCACCCCTCCACTTT
CASSYWTAYNSPLHF
>NA|TRBD1|TRBJ1-2|13|TRBV5-6
TGTGCCAGCAGCCCGACAGGGATTAATGGCTACACCTTC
CASSPTGINGYTF
>once|NA|TRBJ2-7|13|TRBV7-9
TGTGCCAGCAGCTCGGACGGCTCCTACGAGCAGTACTTC
CASSSDGSYEQYF
>NA|NA|TRBJ1-1|11|TRBV10-3
TGTGCCACAGGGGTGGGGACTGAAGCTTTCTTT
CATGVGTEAFF
>NA|TRBD2|TRBJ2-5|16|TRBV5-1
TGCGCCAGCAGCTGGCCCCTAGCGGGGGGACAAGAGACCCAGTACTTC
CASSWPLAGGQETQYF
>NA|NA|TRBJ2-3|17|TRBV7-9
TGTGCCAGCAGCCTAAACCACCGACTTCCCGGTCAAGATACGCAGTATTTT
CASSLNHRLPGQDTQYF
>NA|NA|TRBJ2-2|14|TRBV6-5
TGTGCCAGCAGTTATGACGGGAACACCGGGGAGCTGTTTTTT
CASSYDGNTGELFF
>NA|TRBD1|TRBJ1-5|14|TRBV4-1
TGCGCCAGCAGCCAGTGGACAGGGGTTCAGCCCCAGCATTTT
CASSQWTGVQPQHF
>NA|NA|TRBJ2-5|17|TRBV14
TGTGCCAGCAGCCAAAATACACCGGGACTTATGTGGGAGACCCAGTACTTC
CASSQNTPGLMWETQYF
>many|NA|TRBJ1-1|14|TRBV4-1
TGCGCCAGCAGCCAAGGGACCTTTTCCACTGAAGCTTTCTTT
CASSQGTFSTEAFF
>NA|NA|TRBJ1-6|15|TRBV2
TGTGCCAGCCATAAGGAAGGACTCGCGAGTTCACCCCTCCACTTT
CASHKEGLASSPLHF
>NA|TRBD1|TRBJ2-3|15|TRBV29-1
TGCAGCGTGAGCTACAGGGGGCTCTTCGCAGATACGCAGTATTTT
CSVSYRGLFADTQYF
>NA|NA|TRBJ1-1|15|TRBV5-1
TGCGCCAGCAGCTTGGTAAGGGGCTTGAACACTGAAGCTTTCTTT
CASSLVRGLNTEAFF
>NA|TRBD1|TRBJ1-6|16|TRBV4-1
TGCGCCAGCAGCCAAGGACCGGGACAGGGGGGTTCACCCCTCCACTTT
CASSQGPGQGGSPLHF
>NA|NA|TRBJ2-7|15|TRBV5-6
TGTGCCAGCAGCTCGGTCTGGTCCGAAGAGGTCGAGCAGTACTTC
CASSSVWSEEVEQYF
>NA|NA|TRBJ1-2|13|TRBV7-3
TGTGCCAGCAGCTTAGGGGAAATCTATGGCTACACCTTC
CASSLGEIYGYTF
>few|NA|TRBJ2-7|15|TRBV6-4
TGTGCCAGCAGTGACGAAAGAGGGTTTGCCTACGAGCAGTACTTC
CASSDERGFAYEQYF
>NA|NA|TRBJ1-3|17|TRBV28
TGTGCCAGCAGCCCATTGGGTCAGTCTTTGGCTGGAAACACCATATATTTT
CASSPLGQSLAGNTIYF
>NA|TRBD1|TRBJ1-2|16|TRBV6-1
TGTGCCAGCAGTGAGACAGGGGAGGTTTATAACTATGGCTACACCTTC
CASSETGEVYNYGYTF
>NA|NA|TRBJ1-1|14|TRBV4-1
TGCGCCAGCAGCCAAGTAGCGGCGAACACTGAAGCTTTCTTT
CASSQVAANTEAFF
>NA|TRBD1|TRBJ2-7|14|TRBV30
TGTGCCTGGAGTGGGGGACAGGGGATCTACGAGCAGTACTTC
CAWSGGQGIYEQYF
>NA|NA|TRBJ2-7|15|TRBV27
TGTGCCAGCAGTCCCAGACAGCATCCTCCCTACGAGCAGTACTTC
CASSPRQHPPYEQYF
>once|NA|TRBJ1-3|17|TRBV7-2
TGTGCCAGCAGCTTAGTAGCAGGGATCCTCTCTGGAAACACCATATATTTT
CASSLVAGILSGNTIYF
>NA|TRBD1|TRBJ2-7|13|TRBV25-1
TGTGCCAGCAGCCCCGGGACAGGGTACGTGCAGTACTTC
CASSPGTGYVQYF
>NA|NA|TRBJ2-1|11|TRBV2
TGTGCCAGCCGGAGAGACAATGAGCAGTTCTTC
CASRRDNEQFF
>NA|NA|TRBJ2-1|15|TRBV13
TGTGCCAGCAGCTTAGAGGGAACAGGATACAATGAGCAGTTCTTC
CASSLEGTGYNEQFF
>NA|NA|TRBJ2-2|14|TRBV4-1
TGCGCCAGCAGCCAAGTTTACGGGAGTGGGGAGCTGTTTTTT
CASSQVYGSGELFF
>NA|TRBD1|TRBJ1-2|14|TRBV25-1
TGTGCCAGCAGTGAATGGGACAGGGAACATGGCTACACCTTC
CASSEWDREHGYTF
>NA|NA|TRBJ2-7|15|TRBV4-1
TGCGCCAGCAGCCAAGATCGACACGGAGCCTACGAGCAGTACTTC
CASSQDRHGAYEQYF
>NA|NA|TRBJ2-1|14|TRBV27
TGTGCCAGCAGTTTCGGGAGCGTTTACAATGAGCAGTTCTTC
CASSFGSVYNEQFF